The sample holds a few counts of the clone carrying this T cell receptor (beta chain). Its antigen is as yet unknown. The data originate from a study of T cell repertoires in cytomegalovirus infection. The CDR3 has 13 amino acids. Germline V lookup: CDR1 SQVTM, CDR2 ANQGSEA. V lost 3 bases and J 2 bases, leaving 11 bases between the germline ends. TCRdb re-called the reads with MiXCR, one entry per CDR3 protein. The sample lists roughly 150,000 distinct CDR3 sequences, roughly a fifth occurring once. The specimen comprised CD8+ T cells from cultured PBMCs, sampled from culture after CMV antigen stimulation. The TCR was taken from a human donor in good health (CMV status not recorded). Some clones in this sample may be carry-over from other donors' samples. The V and J genes are TRBV29-1 and TRBJ2-7; D may be TRBD2 (5 bases). This CDR3 reads CSVEVRDTYEQYF. For the CDR3, the DNA is TGCAGCGTTGAGGTACGGGATACCTACGAGCAGTACTTC.